The 10 T cell receptor beta chains given below trace back to one sample, sequenced in a study of CD8+ T cells in alopecia areata. Sequencing relied on a cDNA template that was reverse transcribed from extracted RNA. Data came from immunoSEQ multiplex PCR; TCRdb stores just in-frame clones and leaves some out. The repertoire holds approximately 120,000 clones, with about 51% as singletons. Sample: NKG2D-low CD8+ T cells sorted from blood. Receptors originate from a human donor with alopecia areata.

This chain joins TRBV14 and TRBJ2-7; possible D gene TRBD2, 5 bases. The germline V gene has CDR1 SGHDN and CDR2 FVKESK. The CDR3 runs 14 residues. V lost 5 bases and J 6 bases, leaving 17 bases between the germline ends. This CDR3 is CASSATERPFEQYF. In nucleotides, the CDR3 is TGTGCCAGCAGCGCTACCGAGCGGCCCTTCGAGCAGTACTTC.

The chain uses TRBV29-1 and TRBJ2-2; weak D call: TRBD2 (5 bases). There are 13 residues in the CDR3. Germline CDR1 reads SQVTM; CDR2 reads ANQGSEA. Trimming removed 5 bases at V and 3 bases at J, with 10 bases between. CDR3 loop: CSVHTGDTGELFF. The CDR3, as DNA: TGCAGCGTTCATACCGGGGACACCGGGGAGCTGTTTTTT.

This clone was observed a few times. The sample has other DNA sequences that encode this CDR3 too. The rearrangement links TRBV29-1 to TRBJ2-7; TRBD2 is a possible D gene (5 bases). This CDR3 has 13 amino acids. Trimming pared 4 bases from V and 0 bases from J, leaving 10 bases between. Looked up from germline, CDR1 is SQVTM and CDR2 is ANQGSEA. DNA of the CDR3: TGCAGCGTTGTCGGCGGGCTCTCCTACGAGCAGTACTTC. Its protein is CSVVGGLSYEQYF.

The chain joins TRBV30 to TRBJ2-3; TRBD1 or TRBD2 may be the D gene (5 bases each). Germline V CDR1 and CDR2: GTSNPN, SVGIG (reference sequence). This CDR3 spans 15 amino acids. V shed 0 bases and J shed 5 bases, with 15 bases lying between them. The CDR3 nucleotides are TGTGCCTGGAGTGTAGGGGACCATCGCGAAGATACGCAGTATTTT. It translates to CAWSVGDHREDTQYF.

The chain uses TRBV7-9 and TRBJ2-5; D remains ambiguous. Deletions cut 4 bases from V and 0 bases from J, with 9 bases between. The CDR3 is 14 amino acids. CDR1 and CDR2 (germline): SEHNR, FQNEAQ (reference sequence). The chain's CDR3 is CASSSEEDQETQYF. The DNA of the CDR3 is TGTGCCAGCAGCTCCGAAGAGGACCAAGAGACCCAGTACTTC.

This rearrangement joins TRBV10-3 to TRBJ2-5; D uncertain. V lost 7 bases and J 5 bases, leaving 11 bases between the germline ends. The germline V gene encodes CDR1 ENHRY and CDR2 SYGVKD. The CDR3 totals 12 residues. The CDR3 bases are TGTGCCATCAAAACAGACGAGGAGACCCAGTACTTC. Translation gives CAIKTDEETQYF.

This clone turned up a few times. The chain couples TRBV29-1 to TRBJ2-5; possible D gene TRBD1, 6 bases. Germline V gene sequence: CDR1 SQVTM, CDR2 ANQGSEA. Trimming left V 7 bases short and J 3 bases short, with 18 bases between. The CDR3 consists of 14 residues. DNA of the CDR3: TGCAGCGCGAGTCATCGGGACATAGAAGAGACCCAGTACTTC. Its translation is CSASHRDIEETQYF.

This sequence joins TRBV5-6 and TRBJ2-7; 12 bases are a match to TRBD2. V shed 3 bases and J 12 bases; nucleotides not matched to a gene: 19. The CDR3 consists of 17 residues. Per germline, CDR1 SGHDT and CDR2 YYEEEE. The CDR3 is CASSSRLAGVSLDGLYF. The DNA of the CDR3 is TGTGCCAGCAGCTCCCGACTAGCGGGAGTGTCATTGGATGGTCTGTACTTC.

The V gene is TRBV29-1, the J gene TRBJ2-7; D may be TRBD1 or TRBD2 (6 bases each). In germline, CDR1 is SQVTM, CDR2 ANQGSEA. The CDR3 has 18 amino acids. Trimming took off 4 bases at V and 3 bases at J, with 28 bases between the two ends. CDR3 sequence: CSVGLFEIRQEGRYEQYF. CDR3 nucleotide sequence: TGCAGCGTTGGACTTTTTGAGATAAGACAGGAGGGGCGCTACGAGCAGTACTTC.

The J gene is TRBJ2-7, the V gene TRBV30; 8 bases are a match to TRBD1. V lost 5 bases and J lost 6; bases outside the gene matches: 9. This CDR3 comprises 13 residues. Per germline, CDR1 GTSNPN and CDR2 SVGIG (reference sequence). The CDR3 DNA reads as TGTGCCTGGGACGACAGGGGCCCCTCCGAGCAGTACTTC. The encoded protein is CAWDDRGPSEQYF.